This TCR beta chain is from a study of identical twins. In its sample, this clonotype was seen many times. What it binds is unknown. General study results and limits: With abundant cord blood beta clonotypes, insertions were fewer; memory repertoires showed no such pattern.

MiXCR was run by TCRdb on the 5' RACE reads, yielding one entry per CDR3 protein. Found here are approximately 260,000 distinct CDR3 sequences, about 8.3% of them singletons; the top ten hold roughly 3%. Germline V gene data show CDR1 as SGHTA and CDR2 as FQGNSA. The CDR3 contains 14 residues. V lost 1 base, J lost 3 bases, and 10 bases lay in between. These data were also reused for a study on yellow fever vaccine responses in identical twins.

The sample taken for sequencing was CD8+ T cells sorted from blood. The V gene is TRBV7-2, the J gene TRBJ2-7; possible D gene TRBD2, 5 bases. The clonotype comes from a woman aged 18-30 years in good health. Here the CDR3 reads CASSLGSGNYEQYF. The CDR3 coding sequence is TGTGCCAGCAGCTTAGGTTCGGGGAACTACGAGCAGTACTTC.